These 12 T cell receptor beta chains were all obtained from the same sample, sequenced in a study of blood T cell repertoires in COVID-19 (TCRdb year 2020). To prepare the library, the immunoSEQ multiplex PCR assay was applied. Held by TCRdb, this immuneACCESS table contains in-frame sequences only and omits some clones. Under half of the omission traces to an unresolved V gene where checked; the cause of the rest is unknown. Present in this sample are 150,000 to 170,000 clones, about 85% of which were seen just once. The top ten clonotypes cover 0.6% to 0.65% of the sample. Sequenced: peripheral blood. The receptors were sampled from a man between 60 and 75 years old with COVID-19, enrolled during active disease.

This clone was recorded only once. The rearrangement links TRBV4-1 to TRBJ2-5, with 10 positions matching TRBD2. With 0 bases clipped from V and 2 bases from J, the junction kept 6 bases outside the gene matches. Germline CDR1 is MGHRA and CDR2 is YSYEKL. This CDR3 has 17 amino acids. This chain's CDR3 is CASSQDPLAGEQETQYF. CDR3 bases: TGCGCCAGCAGCCAAGATCCCCTAGCGGGAGAACAAGAGACCCAGTACTTC.

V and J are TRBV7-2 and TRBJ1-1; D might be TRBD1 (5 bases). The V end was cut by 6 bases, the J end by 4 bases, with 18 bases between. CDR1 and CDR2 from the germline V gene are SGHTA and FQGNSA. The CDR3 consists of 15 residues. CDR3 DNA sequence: TGTGCCAGCAGACCCGACGGGGGATTTTTCACTGAAGCTTTCTTT. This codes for CASRPDGGFFTEAFF.

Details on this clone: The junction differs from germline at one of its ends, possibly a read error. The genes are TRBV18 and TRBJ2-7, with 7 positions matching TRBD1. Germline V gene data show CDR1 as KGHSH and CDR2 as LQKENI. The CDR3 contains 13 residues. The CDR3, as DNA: TGTGCCAGCTCACCGGGCCAGGGGGTTTTCCCCCCGTTC. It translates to CASSPGQGVFPPF.

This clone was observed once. The CDR3 nucleotides read TGTGCCAGCAGCCATAGGACTAGCGCCTCTGAGCAGTTCTTC. This translates into CASSHRTSASEQFF. V gene TRBV3-1 (or the pseudogene TRBV3-2) combines with J gene TRBJ2-1, with 9 bases lining up with TRBD2. The CDR3 is made up of 14 amino acids. Germline CDR1 is LGHDT and CDR2 is YNNKEL (reference sequence). The V and J ends lost 3 bases and 9 bases, in that order; junction bases with no gene match: 6.

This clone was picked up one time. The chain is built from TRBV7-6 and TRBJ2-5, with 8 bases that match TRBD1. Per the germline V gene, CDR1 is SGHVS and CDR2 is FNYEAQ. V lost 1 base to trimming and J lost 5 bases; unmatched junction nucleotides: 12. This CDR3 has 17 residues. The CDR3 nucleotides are TGTGCCAGCAGCTTAGTAGCAGGGGGCCCGTCGGGGGAGACCCAGTACTTC. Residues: CASSLVAGGPSGETQYF.

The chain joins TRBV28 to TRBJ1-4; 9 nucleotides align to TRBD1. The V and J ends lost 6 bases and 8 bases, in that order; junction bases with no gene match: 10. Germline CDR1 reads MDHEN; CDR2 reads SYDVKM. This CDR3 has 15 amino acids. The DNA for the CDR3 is TGTGCCAGCAGGCCCCCGGACAGGGGAGGGGAAAAACTGTTTTTT. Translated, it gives CASRPPDRGGEKLFF.

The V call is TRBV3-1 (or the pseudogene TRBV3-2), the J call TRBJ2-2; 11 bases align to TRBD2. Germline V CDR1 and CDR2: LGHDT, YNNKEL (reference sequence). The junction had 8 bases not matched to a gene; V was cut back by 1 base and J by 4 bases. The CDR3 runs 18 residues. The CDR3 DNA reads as TGTGCCAGCAGCCAAGCCTCACTAGCGGGAGCGGTCACCGGGGAGCTGTTTTTT. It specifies CASSQASLAGAVTGELFF.

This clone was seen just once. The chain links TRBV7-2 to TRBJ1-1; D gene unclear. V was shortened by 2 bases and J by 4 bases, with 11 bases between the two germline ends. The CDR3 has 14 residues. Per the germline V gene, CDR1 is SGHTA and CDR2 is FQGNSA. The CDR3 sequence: CASSLNSQPTEAFF. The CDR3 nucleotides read TGTGCCAGCAGCTTAAACAGCCAGCCCACTGAAGCTTTCTTT.

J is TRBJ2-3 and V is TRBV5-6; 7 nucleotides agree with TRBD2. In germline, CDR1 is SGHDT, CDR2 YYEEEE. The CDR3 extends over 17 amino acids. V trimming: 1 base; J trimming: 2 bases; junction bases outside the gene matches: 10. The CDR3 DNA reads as TGTGCCAGCAGCTTGTTCCTACCGGGGGGTGACACAGATACGCAGTATTTT. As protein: CASSLFLPGGDTDTQYF.

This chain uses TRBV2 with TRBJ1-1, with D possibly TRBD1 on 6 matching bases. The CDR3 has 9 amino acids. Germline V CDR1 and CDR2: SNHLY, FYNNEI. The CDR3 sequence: CAIGGEAFF. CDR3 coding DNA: TGTGCAATAGGGGGTGAAGCTTTCTTT.

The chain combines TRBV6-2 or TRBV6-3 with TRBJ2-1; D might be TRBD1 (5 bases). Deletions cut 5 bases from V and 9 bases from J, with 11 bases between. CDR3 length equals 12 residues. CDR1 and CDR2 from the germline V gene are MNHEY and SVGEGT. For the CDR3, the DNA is TGTGCCAGCAGTCAGGGTATCGGTGAGCAGTTCTTC. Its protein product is CASSQGIGEQFF.

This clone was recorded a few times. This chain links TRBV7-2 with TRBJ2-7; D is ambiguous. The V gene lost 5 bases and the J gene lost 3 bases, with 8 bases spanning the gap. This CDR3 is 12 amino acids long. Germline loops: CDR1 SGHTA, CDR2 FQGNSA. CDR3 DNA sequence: TGTGCCAGCAGCGTCCCCGGCTACGAGCAGTACTTC. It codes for CASSVPGYEQYF.